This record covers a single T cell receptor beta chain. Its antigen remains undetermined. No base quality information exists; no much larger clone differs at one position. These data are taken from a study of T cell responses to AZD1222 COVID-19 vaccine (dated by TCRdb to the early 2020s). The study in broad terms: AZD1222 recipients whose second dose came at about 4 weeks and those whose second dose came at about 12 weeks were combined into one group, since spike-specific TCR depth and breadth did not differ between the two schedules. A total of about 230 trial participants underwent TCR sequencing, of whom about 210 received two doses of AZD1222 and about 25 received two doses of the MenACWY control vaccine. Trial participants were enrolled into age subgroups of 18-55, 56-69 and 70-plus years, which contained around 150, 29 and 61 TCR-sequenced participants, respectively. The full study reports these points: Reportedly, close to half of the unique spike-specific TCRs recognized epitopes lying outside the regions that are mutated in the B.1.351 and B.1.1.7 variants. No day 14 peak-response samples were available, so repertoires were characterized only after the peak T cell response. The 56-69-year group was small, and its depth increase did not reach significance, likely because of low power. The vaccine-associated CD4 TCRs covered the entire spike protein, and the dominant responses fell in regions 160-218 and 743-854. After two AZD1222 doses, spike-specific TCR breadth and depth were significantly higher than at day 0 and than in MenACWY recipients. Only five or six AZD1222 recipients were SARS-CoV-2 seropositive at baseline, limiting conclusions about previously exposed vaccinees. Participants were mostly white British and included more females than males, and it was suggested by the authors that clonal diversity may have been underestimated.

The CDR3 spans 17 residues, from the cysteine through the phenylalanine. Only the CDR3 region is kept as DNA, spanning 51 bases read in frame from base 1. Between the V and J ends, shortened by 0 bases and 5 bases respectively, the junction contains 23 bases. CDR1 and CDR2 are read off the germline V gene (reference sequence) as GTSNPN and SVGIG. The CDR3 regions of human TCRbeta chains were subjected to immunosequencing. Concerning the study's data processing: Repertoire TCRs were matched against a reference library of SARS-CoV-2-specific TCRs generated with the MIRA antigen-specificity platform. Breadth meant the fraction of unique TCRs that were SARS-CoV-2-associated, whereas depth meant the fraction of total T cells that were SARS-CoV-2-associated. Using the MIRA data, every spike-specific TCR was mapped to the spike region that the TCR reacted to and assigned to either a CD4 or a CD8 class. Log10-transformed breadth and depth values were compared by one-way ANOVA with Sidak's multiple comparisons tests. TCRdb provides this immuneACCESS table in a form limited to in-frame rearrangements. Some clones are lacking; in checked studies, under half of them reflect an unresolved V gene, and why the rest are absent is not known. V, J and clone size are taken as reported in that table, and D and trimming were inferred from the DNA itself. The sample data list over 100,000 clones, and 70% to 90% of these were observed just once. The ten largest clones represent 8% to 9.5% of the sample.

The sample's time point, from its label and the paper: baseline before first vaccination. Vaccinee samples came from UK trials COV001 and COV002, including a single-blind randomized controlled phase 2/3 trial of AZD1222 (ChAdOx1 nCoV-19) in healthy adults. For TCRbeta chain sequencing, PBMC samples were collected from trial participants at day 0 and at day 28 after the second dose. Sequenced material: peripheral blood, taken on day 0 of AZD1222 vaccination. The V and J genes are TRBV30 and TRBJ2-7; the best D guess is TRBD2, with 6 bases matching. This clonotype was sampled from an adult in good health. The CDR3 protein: CAWSVGVGGGPDNEQYF. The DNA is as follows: TGTGCCTGGAGTGTGGGAGTTGGAGGAGGGCCTGACAACGAGCAGTACTTC.